Presented here are 20 T cell receptor beta chains from one specimen sequenced in a study of post-analysis software for immune sequencing data. cDNA libraries for TCR beta contained unique molecular identifiers. One entry per CDR3 protein results from TCRdb running MiXCR on the PCR reads. The top ten hold 6.5% to 8% of the sample, which has a few hundred thousand distinct CDR3 sequences, about 39% seen once. Findings and caveats of the study: Among a few TRBV segments more frequent in patients than controls were TRBV5-6, TRBV5-1 and TRBV20-1.

These receptors have no known antigen. Sequenced material: blood. These receptors were collected from a girl aged 2-15 years with multiple sclerosis.

The V gene is TRBV7-9, the J gene TRBJ2-5; D may be TRBD1 or TRBD2 (5 bases each). This CDR3 contains 14 residues. The germline V and J ends were trimmed by 5 bases and 4 bases, with 14 bases remaining between them. Germline V gene data show CDR1 as SEHNR and CDR2 as FQNEAQ (reference sequence). The CDR3 bases are TGTGCCAGCAGCCTACCGTCGGGGCGAGAGACCCAGTACTTC. It encodes CASSLPSGRETQYF.

The genes are TRBV11-2 and TRBJ1-3, with D possibly matching TRBD1 (5 bases). The CDR3 is 16 residues long. Germline assignment: CDR1 SGHAT and CDR2 FQNNGV. V was cut by 5 bases and J by 0 bases, with 14 bases left in between. CDR3 DNA sequence: TGTGCCAGCAGCGCATTCGGGACCACCTCTGGAAACACCATATATTTT. This translates into CASSAFGTTSGNTIYF.

In its sample, this clonotype was seen a few times. This sequence joins TRBV5-1 and TRBJ2-7; 8 bases fit TRBD2. The V gene's germline CDR1 is SGHRS and CDR2 YFSETQ. CDR3 length: 14 residues. V shed 0 bases and J 6 bases; nucleotides not matched to a gene: 5. The CDR3 protein is CASSLEGTSREQYF. DNA of the CDR3: TGCGCCAGCAGCTTGGAAGGGACTAGTCGCGAGCAGTACTTC.

This clonotype was seen a handful of times. The chain recombines TRBV10-3 with TRBJ1-2, with 10 bases matching TRBD1. V trimming: 6 bases; J trimming: 4 bases; junction bases outside the gene matches: 5. CDR3 length equals 14 residues. Germline CDR1 reads ENHRY; CDR2 reads SYGVKD. The chain's CDR3 is CAISAGQGGYGYTF. The CDR3, as DNA: TGTGCCATCAGCGCCGGACAGGGGGGCTATGGCTACACCTTC.

The rearrangement joins TRBV25-1 to TRBJ2-4; 9 bases fit TRBD1. Near its end, the DNA agrees better with TRBJ2-7, so the J call may be wrong. Per the germline V gene, CDR1 is MGHDK and CDR2 is SYGVNS. CDR3 length equals 13 residues. The CDR3 coding sequence is TGTGCCAGCAGCGGACAGGGGACTGACGAGCAGTACTTC. It codes for CASSGQGTDEQYF.

The chain has TRBV27 and TRBJ2-3; 15 bases are shared with TRBD2. Germline trimming cut 3 bases from V and 5 bases from J; bases unmatched to any gene: 9. CDR1 and CDR2 (germline): MNHEY, SMNVEV (reference sequence). The CDR3 loop spans 18 amino acids. The CDR3, as DNA: TGTGCCAGCAGTTTTGGGCGGACTAGCGGGGGGGCAAAAGATACGCAGTATTTT. Translation: CASSFGRTSGGAKDTQYF.

The V and J genes are TRBV27 and TRBJ2-5; 8 bases align to TRBD1. The J call may be in error: the DNA end matches TRBJ2-7 better. The CDR3 consists of 15 residues. Germline CDR1 is MNHEY and CDR2 is SMNVEV (reference sequence). CDR3 amino acids: CASSLDETGVYEQYF. In DNA form, the CDR3 reads TGTGCCAGCAGTTTAGACGAGACAGGGGTCTACGAGCAGTACTTC.

The V call is TRBV3-1, the J call TRBJ2-1; D ambiguous. The CDR3 is made up of 13 amino acids. The germline V and J ends were trimmed by 3 bases and 8 bases, with 11 bases remaining between them. CDR1 is LGHDT, CDR2 YNNKEL, per germline (reference sequence). The CDR3 region is CASSQERNHEQFF. The CDR3 nucleotides read TGTGCCAGCAGCCAGGAAAGAAATCATGAGCAGTTCTTC.

This chain connects TRBV5-1 to TRBJ2-6, with unresolved D. The CDR3 extends over 19 amino acids. With 0 bases removed from V and 0 bases from J, the gap between germline ends came to 16 bases. The germline CDR1 and CDR2 sequences are SGHRS and YFSETQ. CDR3 loop: CASSLESEGISSGANVLTF. The CDR3 DNA follows: TGCGCCAGCAGCTTGGAGTCTGAAGGGATTAGCTCTGGGGCCAACGTCCTGACTTTC.

J is TRBJ2-3 and V is TRBV20-1; D is undetermined. The germline gives CDR1 DFQATT, CDR2 SNEGSKA (reference sequence). The CDR3 runs 13 residues. Trimming stripped 7 bases from V and 0 bases from J, with 11 bases between. Written as DNA, the CDR3 is TGCAGTGTTATCCCGGCGAGCACAGATACGCAGTATTTT. Its protein is CSVIPASTDTQYF.

The CDR3 protein is CASSQDGTGGHNNEQFF. CDR3 sequence (DNA): TGTGCCAGCAGCCAAGATGGTACGGGGGGGCATAACAATGAGCAGTTCTTC. The chain links TRBV4-2 to TRBJ2-1, with 8 nucleotides matching TRBD2. This CDR3 is 17 amino acids long. The trim removed 0 bases at V and 5 bases at J, leaving 9 bases unmatched. Germline-derived CDR1 and CDR2 are LGHNA and YNFKEQ.

This chain connects TRBV12-3 or TRBV12-4 to TRBJ2-1; D assignment may be TRBD1 or TRBD2 (5 bases each). V lost 3 bases and J 15 bases, leaving 27 bases between the germline ends. The CDR3 contains 16 residues. The DNA for the CDR3 is TGTGCCAGCAGTTTTGTTCCTCAGGGTGGGGAGAATATGGGGTTCTTC. Translating it yields CASSFVPQGGENMGFF.

This clonotype appeared a few times. The CDR3 spells CASSPWGQGVGNEQFF. The CDR3 region has the DNA TGTGCCAGCAGCCCCTGGGGACAGGGAGTAGGGAATGAGCAGTTCTTC. V gene TRBV7-8 combines with J gene TRBJ2-1; 9 bases match TRBD1. Germline assignment: CDR1 SGHVS and CDR2 FQNEAQ. This CDR3 contains 16 residues. J lost 7 bases, V lost 5 bases, and 12 bases had no gene match.

The chain links TRBV2 to TRBJ2-3; D gene unclear. Germline loops: CDR1 SNHLY, CDR2 FYNNEI. V dropped 2 bases and J dropped 4 bases, with 13 bases sitting between them. The CDR3 is 15 amino acids. This CDR3 is CASSEYATSPDTQYF. Written as DNA, the CDR3 is TGTGCCAGCAGTGAATACGCGACAAGCCCAGATACGCAGTATTTT.

This clonotype was detected only a few times. The chain recombines TRBV29-1 with TRBJ2-7; tentative D call: TRBD1 (5 bases). The CDR3 has 11 residues. The germline V and J ends were trimmed by 1 base and 6 bases, with 7 bases remaining between them. Germline V CDR1 and CDR2: SQVTM, ANQGSEA. The CDR3 spells CSVEVQGEQYF. The CDR3 DNA sequence: TGCAGCGTTGAAGTCCAGGGCGAGCAGTACTTC.

This clonotype turned up a few times. The rearrangement joins TRBV29-1 to TRBJ2-5; 8 bases align to TRBD2. V shed 0 bases and J 10 bases; nucleotides not matched to a gene: 13. CDR1 is SQVTM, CDR2 ANQGSEA, per germline. This CDR3 contains 15 residues. The chain's CDR3 is CSVEDRLAQLRGQYF. The CDR3 nucleotides are TGCAGCGTTGAAGATCGACTAGCGCAACTCAGAGGCCAGTACTTC.

A few counts support this clonotype. The genes are TRBV29-1 and TRBJ2-5, with D possibly matching TRBD1 (6 bases). Germline CDR1 and CDR2: SQVTM and ANQGSEA. The CDR3 has 10 amino acids. In DNA form, the CDR3 reads TGCAGTGGGGGCGGCGAGACCCAGTACTTC. This codes for CSGGGETQYF.

This clonotype was counted once. CDR3 residues: CAISEKREVPGELFF. CDR3 in DNA: TGTGCCATCAGTGAAAAGCGGGAGGTCCCCGGGGAGCTGTTTTTT. The chain joins TRBV10-3 to TRBJ2-2; TRBD2 aligns across 9 bases. The CDR3 is 15 residues long. The junction had 5 bases not matched to a gene; V was cut back by 3 bases and J by 6 bases. CDR1 and CDR2 (germline): ENHRY, SYGVKD.

The chain combines TRBV11-2 with TRBJ2-3, with unresolved D. There are 14 residues in the CDR3. From germline, CDR1 is SGHAT and CDR2 FQNNGV. V gave up 2 bases and J gave up 6 bases, with 12 bases separating them. The CDR3 loop reads CASSLRLPPDTQYF. The CDR3 DNA sequence: TGTGCCAGCAGCTTACGACTCCCTCCTGATACGCAGTATTTT.

The chain joins TRBV28 to TRBJ2-1; tentative D call: TRBD2 (6 bases). Per the germline V gene, CDR1 is MDHEN and CDR2 is SYDVKM. This CDR3 spans 17 amino acids. V was shortened by 1 base and J by 0 bases, with 13 bases between the two germline ends. The CDR3 region is CASSLFGGLSSYNEQFF. In DNA form, the CDR3 reads TGTGCCAGCAGTTTATTTGGGGGACTCAGCTCCTACAATGAGCAGTTCTTC.